The sequence of this T cell receptor (beta chain) was determined in a study of CD8 T cells in Susac syndrome. High-throughput TCR beta sequencing covered peripheral CD8+ and CD4+ T cells. After removal of 0 bases from V and 4 bases from J, the junction contained 6 bases not matched to a gene. The CDR3 sequence is 15 residues long. The germline V gene has CDR1 GTSNPN and CDR2 SVGIG (reference sequence). Roughly 0.45 to 1 ug RNA was reverse transcribed with random hexamers. Each CDR3 protein gets one entry after TCRdb re-called the immunoSEQ multiplex PCR reads with MiXCR. The sample carries some 190,000 distinct CDR3 sequences, about 95% recorded once.

The chain joins TRBV30 to TRBJ2-1; the match to TRBD2 covers 7 bases. The clonotype originates from a human donor in good health. Source material: CD4+ T cells from PBMCs. The CDR3 sequence: CAWSVPLAAYNEQFF. Here the CDR3 DNA reads TGTGCCTGGAGTGTACCCCTAGCGGCGTACAATGAGCAGTTCTTC.